This T cell receptor beta chain was obtained from a study of shared clonotypes between healthy human individuals. Study background: Each donor had three CD4 naive, three CD4 memory, two CD8 naive and one CD8 memory plate.

The CDR3 consists of 15 residues. Trimming removed 8 bases at V and 1 base at J, with 17 bases between. CDR1 and CDR2 from the germline V gene are SNHLY and FYNNEI. Broader study findings: When compared with the clonotypes that were shared by all four sorted-subset donors, the non-shared clonotypes turned out to have lower generation probabilities. Several donors had approximately 4.6% of their naive CD4 clonotypes in common.

Generated by immunoSEQ multiplex PCR, the TCRdb table keeps only in-frame clones and is missing some. The sample gives about 1 million clones, under 80% of which show up once; approximately 1.5% is in the top ten. On this clone: Its antigen is undetermined.

The sequenced sample consisted of memory CD4+ T cells sorted from blood. Subset of the sample: CD45RA-negative fraction. V gene TRBV2 combines with J gene TRBJ1-1; tentative D call: TRBD1 (6 bases). This receptor was obtained from a man aged 18 to 29 in good health. The CDR3 loop is CASRWTEQRNTEAFF. For the CDR3, the DNA is TGTGCCAGCCGATGGACAGAGCAAAGGAACACTGAAGCTTTCTTT.